This T cell receptor (beta chain) was profiled in a study of T cell changes during pregnancy in multiple sclerosis. Germline V CDR1 and CDR2: LNHNV, YYDKDF (reference sequence). This CDR3 has 14 amino acids. Trimming took 0 bases from V and 6 from J, leaving 9 bases between them. Method: immunoSEQ multiplex PCR; TCRdb's copy keeps in-frame clones and lacks some. The sample has more than 25,000 clones; 80% to 90% are singletons. The origin of this receptor is a female donor with multiple sclerosis, enrolled in a pregnancy study. The specimen was CD8+ T cells from peripheral blood mononuclear cells, collected in the third trimester of pregnancy. V and J are TRBV15 and TRBJ1-5; D is perhaps TRBD1 (5 bases). The CDR3 loop is CATSRDRGSQPQHF. For the CDR3, the DNA is TGTGCCACCAGCAGAGATCGGGGGAGTCAGCCCCAGCATTTT.